A single sample is the source of the 21 T cell receptor beta chains below, sequenced in a study of blood T cell repertoires in COVID-19. Sequenced by immunoSEQ multiplex PCR; TCRdb stores in-frame clones only, minus some. The table shows about 110,000 clones, with about four fifths occurring only once. Sample: peripheral blood. The receptors originated from a woman older than 75 with acute or convalescent COVID-19.

The rearrangement links TRBV10-3 to TRBJ1-5; D possibly corresponds to TRBD1 (5 bases). The germline CDR1 and CDR2 sequences are ENHRY and SYGVKD. V was shortened by 4 bases and J by 9 bases, with 10 bases between the two germline ends. CDR3 length: 12 residues. Written as DNA, the CDR3 is TGTGCCATCAGTGGACCCACAGGGCCCCAGCATTTT. Its protein product is CAISGPTGPQHF.

The V gene is TRBV6-2 or TRBV6-3, the J gene TRBJ1-1, with D unresolved. The germline V gene has CDR1 MNHEY and CDR2 SVGEGT. This CDR3 is built from 13 residues. V was shortened by 2 bases and J by 5 bases, with 9 bases between the two germline ends. The CDR3 DNA reads TGTGCCAGCAGTTACATCGCGGGGACTGAAGCTTTCTTT. Its protein product is CASSYIAGTEAFF.

This clone was counted only a few times. J is TRBJ1-2 and V is TRBV28; the D gene is possibly TRBD1 (5 bases). The germline gives CDR1 MDHEN, CDR2 SYDVKM. V was clipped by 6 bases and J by 5 bases, with 19 bases between them. The CDR3 is 15 amino acids. The CDR3, as DNA: TGTGCCAGCAGAACCCCCGTTACAGGAGCATATGGCTACACCTTC. Its protein is CASRTPVTGAYGYTF.

The chain joins TRBV9 to TRBJ2-1, with 7 bases identical to TRBD1. The germline CDR1 and CDR2 sequences are SGDLS and YYNGEE. The CDR3 spans 15 residues. V was clipped by 0 bases and J by 7 bases; unmatched bases: 7. This CDR3 reads CASSVAGTDMNEQFF. CDR3 coding DNA: TGTGCCAGCAGCGTAGCTGGGACAGATATGAATGAGCAGTTCTTC.

The gene calls are TRBV24-1 and TRBJ2-1; 9 nucleotides align to TRBD2. Germline V CDR1 and CDR2: KGHDR, SFDVKD. The CDR3 covers 14 residues. The V gene end was trimmed by 6 bases and the J gene end by 7 bases; junction bases not matched to a gene: 6. This CDR3 is CATSLAGGWNEQFF. The CDR3 DNA follows: TGTGCCACCAGTCTCGCGGGAGGGTGGAATGAGCAGTTCTTC.

The rearrangement joins TRBV7-2 to TRBJ2-3; 8 bases align to TRBD2. This CDR3 is 14 amino acids long. The germline gives CDR1 SGHTA, CDR2 FQGNSA. The ends lost 3 bases at V and 4 bases at J; junction bases unmatched: 3. DNA of the CDR3: TGTGCCAGCAGCTTGATAGCGGGATCAGATACGCAGTATTTT. Amino acids: CASSLIAGSDTQYF.

This chain connects TRBV3-1 (or the pseudogene TRBV3-2) to TRBJ2-2; a weak D match, TRBD2 (7 bases). Germline CDR1 reads LGHDT; CDR2 reads YNNKEL (reference sequence). The germline V and J ends were trimmed by 0 bases and 9 bases, with 11 bases remaining between them. The length of the CDR3 is 14 residues. CDR3 nucleotides: TGTGCCAGCAGCCAAGATAGGGGGGGCCGGGAGCTGTTTTTT. Residues: CASSQDRGGRELFF.

The chain links TRBV19 to TRBJ2-3, with 9 positions matching TRBD2. Germline V gives CDR1 LNHDA, CDR2 SQIVND (reference sequence). This CDR3 region has 16 residues. The V gene end was trimmed by 3 bases and the J gene end by 4 bases; junction bases not matched to a gene: 8. CDR3 sequence (DNA): TGTGCCAGTAGTATGGTTAGCGGGGGCCCCGCAGATACGCAGTATTTT. This sequence encodes CASSMVSGGPADTQYF.

CDR3 amino acids: CASSSQRSYEQYV. CDR3 nucleotides: TGTGCCAGCAGCTCCCAGCGGAGCTACGAGCAGTACGTC. The chain recombines TRBV11-2 with TRBJ2-7, with D possibly TRBD2 on 5 matching bases. CDR1 is SGHAT and CDR2 is FQNNGV in the germline V gene. The V and J ends lost 4 bases and 3 bases respectively, with 10 bases between them. This CDR3 comprises 13 residues.

This chain connects TRBV19 to TRBJ2-1, with D perhaps matching TRBD2 (6 bases). The CDR3 has 13 residues. Deletions cut 11 bases from V and 2 bases from J, with 13 bases between. Germline CDR1 reads LNHDA; CDR2 reads SQIVND (reference sequence). This chain's CDR3 is CASAEGPYNEQFF. The CDR3 bases are TGTGCCTCGGCGGAGGGTCCCTACAATGAGCAGTTCTTC. Full variable domain (missing parts from reference TRBV19 and TRBJ2-1): DGGITQSPKYLFRKEGQNVTLSCEQNLNHDAMYWYRQDPGQGLRLIYYSQIVNDFQKGDIAEGYSVSREKKESFPLTVTSAQKNPTAFYLCASAEGPYNEQFFGPGTRLTVL.

The chain couples TRBV5-6 to TRBJ2-1; TRBD2 might be the D (7 bases). The CDR3 runs 17 residues. V was pared by 3 bases and J by 5 bases, with 21 bases between. Per the germline V gene, CDR1 is SGHDT and CDR2 is YYEEEE. CDR3 in DNA: TGTGCCAGCAGCTGGGGCACGGGGGGCACCATCCACAATGAGCAGTTCTTC. It yields the protein CASSWGTGGTIHNEQFF.

This rearrangement joins TRBV9 to TRBJ2-7, with a weak D call TRBD2 (6 bases). CDR1 and CDR2 (germline): SGDLS, YYNGEE. V gave up 4 bases and J gave up 0 bases, with 14 bases separating them. The CDR3 totals 15 residues. The DNA of the CDR3 is TGTGCCAGCAGCCTCCGGGACTCCAGCTCCTACGAGCAGTACTTC. It specifies CASSLRDSSSYEQYF.

V is TRBV19 and J is TRBJ2-7, with a weak D call TRBD1 (6 bases). This CDR3 spans 14 amino acids. Germline CDR1 and CDR2: LNHDA and SQIVND (reference sequence). Trimming removed 10 bases at V and 5 bases at J, with 21 bases between. The CDR3 nucleotides are TGTGCCACCCGCCCACCTGGGACATTCAACGAGCAGTACTTC. This codes for CATRPPGTFNEQYF.

The chain employs TRBV29-1 and TRBJ2-5; D is uncertain. The V gene lost 3 bases and the J gene lost 5 bases, with 4 bases spanning the gap. The CDR3 is made up of 10 amino acids. Germline V lookup: CDR1 SQVTM, CDR2 ANQGSEA. The CDR3 DNA reads TGCAGCGTTGAGTCTGAGACCCAGTACTTC. Its protein is CSVESETQYF.

The chain recombines TRBV21-1 with TRBJ2-7; the table's D call, TRBD2, was not checked against the DNA. TRBV21-1 is listed as a pseudogene. The CDR3 sequence is 12 residues long. CDR3 DNA: TGTGCCAGCAGCAAAGTCCCTTACGAGCAGTACGTC. Translated: CASSKVPYEQYV.

The CDR3 region is CASSLATGGNTEAFF. For the CDR3, the DNA is TGCGCCAGCAGCTTGGCGACAGGTGGAAACACTGAAGCTTTCTTT. The chain carries TRBV5-1 and TRBJ1-1, with D perhaps matching TRBD1 (6 bases). CDR1 is SGHRS and CDR2 is YFSETQ in the germline V gene. The CDR3 has 15 amino acids. Trimming removed 0 bases at V and 2 bases at J, with 11 bases between.

The table lists this clone with a count of one. The gene calls are TRBV6-5 and TRBJ1-2; 8 bases match TRBD1. Germline V gene data show CDR1 as MNHEY and CDR2 as SVGAGI. V trimming: 1 base; J trimming: 6 bases; junction bases outside the gene matches: 7. The CDR3 is 15 amino acids. CDR3 region: CASSYWGRGHDGYTF. CDR3 in DNA: TGTGCCAGCAGTTACTGGGGCAGGGGGCACGATGGCTACACCTTC.

The chain recombines TRBV5-4 with TRBJ1-4, with D perhaps TRBD1 (5 bases). CDR1 is SGHNT and CDR2 is YYREEE in the germline V gene (reference sequence). V lost 4 bases to trimming and J lost 2 bases, with 9 bases between them. The CDR3 is made up of 14 amino acids. CDR3 bases: TGTGCCAGCAGCCCGACAGACACTAATGAAAAACTGTTTTTT. Residues: CASSPTDTNEKLFF.

The chain couples TRBV5-1 to TRBJ2-3; TRBD2 matches 9 bases. Germline CDR1 is SGHRS and CDR2 is YFSETQ. Germline trimming cut 4 bases from V and 2 bases from J; bases unmatched to any gene: 8. The CDR3 extends over 16 amino acids. CDR3 DNA: TGCGCCAGCAGCCCCTCGCTAGCGGGAAACACAGATACGCAGTATTTT. Protein: CASSPSLAGNTDTQYF.

This clone was detected a few times. J is TRBJ2-2 and V is TRBV28; no clear D gene. Germline loops: CDR1 MDHEN, CDR2 SYDVKM. The CDR3 length is 13 residues. V lost 4 bases to trimming and J lost 8 bases, with 11 bases between them. The CDR3 region has the DNA TGTGCCAGCAGTTATGTTGGCAGGGGGGAGCTGTTTTTT. Amino acid sequence: CASSYVGRGELFF.

The chain joins TRBV24-1 to TRBJ1-1; D remains unclear. There are 14 residues in the CDR3. V gave up 6 bases and J gave up 1 base, with 11 bases separating them. Germline V gives CDR1 KGHDR, CDR2 SFDVKD. The CDR3 loop reads CATSNGGRNTEAFF. CDR3 DNA sequence: TGTGCCACCAGTAACGGCGGTCGGAACACTGAAGCTTTCTTT.